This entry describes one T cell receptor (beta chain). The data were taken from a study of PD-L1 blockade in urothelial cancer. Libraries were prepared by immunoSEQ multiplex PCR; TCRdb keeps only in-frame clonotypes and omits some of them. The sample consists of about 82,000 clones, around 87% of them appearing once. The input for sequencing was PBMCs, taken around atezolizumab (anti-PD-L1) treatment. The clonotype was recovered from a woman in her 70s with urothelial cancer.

CDR3 protein: CASSKARGLSLPGYGYTF. CDR3 nucleotides: TGTGCCAGCAGCAAGGCCAGGGGGCTTTCTCTTCCGGGCTATGGCTACACCTTC. The V and J genes are TRBV7-8 and TRBJ1-2; 8 nucleotides match TRBD1. Germline CDR1 reads SGHVS; CDR2 reads FQNEAQ. This CDR3 spans 18 amino acids. J gave up 4 bases and V 5 bases, and 18 bases lay outside the gene matches.